The 13 T cell receptor beta chains below come from one sample, sequenced in a study of T cells in localized non-small cell lung cancer. TCRdb's table, derived via immunoSEQ multiplex PCR, lists solely in-frame clones and lacks some. The sample shows about 27,000 clones, more than 85% of them seen only once. Sequenced material: peripheral blood, taken before any cancer treatment. The receptors originated from a female donor of 60 years or more with stage II squamous cell lung carcinoma.

The genes are TRBV5-4 and TRBJ1-1; the match to TRBD1 covers 8 bases. The V segment lost 0 bases and the J segment 1 base; nucleotides outside the gene matches: 8. Per germline, CDR1 SGHNT and CDR2 YYREEE (reference sequence). The CDR3 has 17 residues. The CDR3 region is CASSLARWGQANTEAFF. Here the CDR3 DNA reads TGTGCCAGCAGCTTGGCCCGGTGGGGACAGGCGAACACTGAAGCTTTCTTT.

The chain recombines TRBV5-4 with TRBJ1-5; D unresolved. The CDR3 loop spans 15 amino acids. Germline V CDR1 and CDR2: SGHNT, YYREEE (reference sequence). Trimming stripped 0 bases from V and 2 bases from J, with 9 bases between. This CDR3 reads CASSLGGVGNQPQHF. DNA of the CDR3: TGTGCCAGCAGCTTGGGTGGGGTCGGCAATCAGCCCCAGCATTTT.

The DNA of the CDR3 is TGCGCCAGCAAAACCCAAGAGACCCAGTACTTC. It encodes CASKTQETQYF. The chain uses TRBV5-1 and TRBJ2-5, with no clear D. V was clipped by 6 bases and J by 1 base, with 4 bases between them. CDR1 is SGHRS and CDR2 is YFSETQ in the germline V gene. This CDR3 has 11 amino acids.

The chain links TRBV19 to TRBJ2-7; D is unclear. V was trimmed by 0 bases and J by 1 base, leaving 10 bases between them. Germline CDR1 reads LNHDA; CDR2 reads SQIVND (reference sequence). The CDR3 spans 15 residues. The CDR3 protein is CASSIDLVASYEQYF. The DNA of the CDR3 is TGTGCCAGTAGTATAGATCTGGTTGCTTCCTACGAGCAGTACTTC.

The rearrangement joins TRBV9 to TRBJ2-7, with a possible D match to TRBD2 (5 bases). The CDR3 length is 15 residues. Germline V gene lookup returns CDR1 SGDLS and CDR2 YYNGEE. Trimming shortened V by 0 bases and J by 4 bases, and 14 bases separated the two germline ends. The CDR3 is CASSVAEGAWYEQYF. The CDR3 coding sequence is TGTGCCAGCAGCGTAGCCGAGGGAGCCTGGTACGAGCAGTACTTC.

J is TRBJ1-1 and V is TRBV30, with a weak D call TRBD1 (6 bases). The CDR3 has 12 amino acids. From germline, CDR1 is GTSNPN and CDR2 SVGIG (reference sequence). The germline V and J ends were trimmed by 5 bases and 10 bases, with 17 bases remaining between them. CDR3 loop: CAWRGQGGVAFF. The CDR3 region has the DNA TGTGCCTGGCGGGGCCAAGGGGGAGTAGCTTTCTTT.

The V gene is TRBV30, the J gene TRBJ2-2; 9 bases align to TRBD1. The length of the CDR3 is 15 residues. Unmatched junction bases numbered 6, after V lost 4 bases and J lost 3 bases. In germline, CDR1 is GTSNPN, CDR2 SVGIG (reference sequence). This CDR3 is CAWITGTGYTGELFF. The DNA of the CDR3 is TGTGCCTGGATCACCGGGACAGGGTACACCGGGGAGCTGTTTTTT.

This clone was observed a few times. The V gene is TRBV28, the J gene TRBJ1-5; the D gene is possibly TRBD1 (5 bases). Germline lookup yields CDR1 MDHEN and CDR2 SYDVKM. The V and J ends lost 6 bases and 3 bases respectively, with 9 bases between them. The CDR3 length is 13 residues. CDR3 in amino acids: CASRGGSNQPQHF. The CDR3 DNA follows: TGTGCCAGCAGGGGGGGTTCCAATCAGCCCCAGCATTTT.

The V and J genes are TRBV9 and TRBJ1-1; D possibly corresponds to TRBD1 (6 bases). The germline gives CDR1 SGDLS, CDR2 YYNGEE. Trimming stripped 2 bases from V and 8 bases from J, with 13 bases between. This CDR3 is built from 13 residues. The CDR3 reads CASSVGTKTEAFF. In DNA, the CDR3 is TGTGCCAGCAGCGTGGGGACAAAGACGGAAGCTTTCTTT.

The CDR3 reads CASSPGPGQGGNQPQHF. DNA of the CDR3: TGTGCCAGCTCACCAGGGCCGGGACAGGGAGGGAATCAGCCCCAGCATTTT. J is TRBJ1-5 and V is TRBV18, with 9 positions matching TRBD1. Germline CDR1 and CDR2: KGHSH and LQKENI. The V segment lost 2 bases and the J segment 4 bases; nucleotides outside the gene matches: 9. The length of the CDR3 is 17 residues.

There are a few counts of this clone. J is TRBJ1-1 and V is TRBV14, with unresolved D. CDR3 length: 11 residues. The germline CDR1 and CDR2 sequences are SGHDN and FVKESK. Deletions cut 6 bases from V and 10 bases from J, with 12 bases between. In DNA form, the CDR3 reads TGTGCCAGCAGAAACATCTCCGGAGCTTTCTTT. This translates into CASRNISGAFF.

The genes are TRBV7-2 and TRBJ1-1, with 9 bases fitting TRBD1. Germline V CDR1 and CDR2: SGHTA, FQGNSA. The trim removed 2 bases at V and 5 bases at J, leaving 3 bases unmatched. This CDR3 has 14 residues. CDR3: CASSLNRGQTEAFF. For the CDR3, the DNA is TGTGCCAGCAGCTTAAACAGGGGGCAAACTGAAGCTTTCTTT.

The chain recombines TRBV5-5 with TRBJ1-6; D is uncertain. Deletions cut 4 bases from V and 0 bases from J, with 17 bases between. Germline values: CDR1 SGHKS, CDR2 YYEKEE (reference sequence). The CDR3 is 18 amino acids. In nucleotides, the CDR3 is TGTGCCAGCAGCCGTACGGGGTCTGGGAGCTCCTATAATTCACCCCTCCACTTT. Protein sequence: CASSRTGSGSSYNSPLHF.